These 23 T cell receptor beta chains were sequenced from one sample in a study of cytomegalovirus exposure and HLA in healthy donors. With 60 Vbeta and 13 Jbeta primers, the PCR was carried out. Some clones are missing from TCRdb's copy, which holds only in-frame ones; the method was immunoSEQ multiplex PCR. Found here are 150,000 to 200,000 clones, 65% to 85% of them singletons; the top ten hold 2% to 3%. The sequenced material came from PBMCs. The receptors shown here come from a woman between 40 and 50 years old in good health and CMV-seropositive.

The V and J genes are TRBV9 and TRBJ2-5, with a possible D match to TRBD1 (6 bases). The CDR3 length is 16 residues. Per the germline V gene, CDR1 is SGDLS and CDR2 is YYNGEE. Between the trimmed V and J ends, which lost 0 bases and 1 base, there was a span of 13 bases. DNA of the CDR3: TGTGCCAGCAGCGTAGGACCGGACAGCACCCAAGAGACCCAGTACTTC. It encodes CASSVGPDSTQETQYF.

This rearrangement joins TRBV6-5 to TRBJ1-5; D may be TRBD1 (5 bases). V dropped 2 bases and J dropped 4 bases, with 12 bases sitting between them. The CDR3 has 15 residues. Looked up from germline, CDR1 is MNHEY and CDR2 is SVGAGI. In DNA form, the CDR3 reads TGTGCCAGCAGTTACAGCGCGAGACAGAATCAGCCCCAGCATTTT. It is translated as CASSYSARQNQPQHF.

V usage is TRBV7-6 and J usage is TRBJ2-1, with 9 bases fitting TRBD2. The CDR3 runs 18 residues. Trimming took 5 bases from V and 4 from J; bases not matched to a gene: 15. Germline V gene sequence: CDR1 SGHVS, CDR2 FNYEAQ. The CDR3 reads CASSPLPVTSGGYNEQFF. As DNA, the CDR3 is TGTGCCAGCAGCCCACTTCCGGTGACTAGCGGAGGATACAATGAGCAGTTCTTC.

The chain employs TRBV7-9 and TRBJ1-1; D ambiguous. V lost 2 bases and J 2 bases, leaving 3 bases between the germline ends. CDR3 size: 12 residues. From germline, CDR1 is SEHNR and CDR2 FQNEAQ (reference sequence). The CDR3 here is CASSLQNTEAFF. CDR3 DNA: TGTGCCAGCAGCTTACAAAACACTGAAGCTTTCTTT.

This chain uses TRBV5-6 with TRBJ2-2; no definite D call. CDR3 length: 16 amino acids. The germline gives CDR1 SGHDT, CDR2 YYEEEE. Between the trimmed V and J ends, which lost 4 bases and 0 bases, there was a span of 13 bases. Here the CDR3 reads CASSPDTGSNTGELFF. The DNA of the CDR3 is TGTGCCAGCAGCCCCGACACCGGCTCGAACACCGGGGAGCTGTTTTTT.

The V and J genes are TRBV2 and TRBJ2-2, with no clear D. CDR3 length equals 13 residues. Trimming removed 8 bases at V and 0 bases at J, with 7 bases between. The germline CDR1 and CDR2 sequences are SNHLY and FYNNEI. CDR3 amino acids: CASDGANTGELFF. CDR3 nucleotide sequence: TGTGCCAGCGACGGAGCGAACACCGGGGAGCTGTTTTTT.

The rearrangement joins TRBV2 to TRBJ2-5, with D hard to call. Trimming took 2 bases from V and 7 from J, leaving 8 bases between them. Germline values: CDR1 SNHLY, CDR2 FYNNEI. The CDR3 contains 12 residues. CDR3 residues: CASSEPVVTQYF. The CDR3 DNA is TGTGCCAGCAGTGAACCGGTAGTGACCCAGTACTTC.

This clone was seen just once. J is TRBJ1-1 and V is TRBV19; perhaps TRBD1 as D (6 bases). The V end lost 9 bases, the J end lost 0 bases, and 20 bases lay between the germline ends. The CDR3 totals 16 residues. Germline CDR1 is LNHDA and CDR2 is SQIVND (reference sequence). For the CDR3, the DNA is TGTGCCAGCAAATCCTGGGGGCGGGGGTTGAACACTGAAGCTTTCTTT. It codes for CASKSWGRGLNTEAFF. Filled out from reference TRBV19 and TRBJ1-1, the complete variable domain reads DGGITQSPKYLFRKEGQNVTLSCEQNLNHDAMYWYRQDPGQGLRLIYYSQIVNDFQKGDIAEGYSVSREKKESFPLTVTSAQKNPTAFYLCASKSWGRGLNTEAFFGQGTRLTVV.

This chain links TRBV7-6 with TRBJ2-1; D might be TRBD2 (6 bases). From germline, CDR1 is SGHVS and CDR2 FNYEAQ. The V and J ends lost 5 bases and 9 bases respectively, with 23 bases between them. The CDR3 is 16 amino acids. The CDR3 reads CASSELLAVLTREQFF. CDR3 coding DNA: TGTGCCAGCAGCGAGTTGTTAGCGGTCCTTACTCGTGAGCAGTTCTTC.

This sequence joins TRBV30 and TRBJ2-5; TRBD2 matches at 9 bases. The assigned J gene may be wrong: the sequence end matches TRBJ2-7 better. Germline values: CDR1 GTSNPN, CDR2 SVGIG (reference sequence). This CDR3 spans 13 amino acids. CDR3 nucleotides: TGTGCCTGGAGGACTAGCGGTTTTTACGAGCAGTACTTC. Encoded protein: CAWRTSGFYEQYF.

The gene calls are TRBV7-8 and TRBJ1-1; D unresolved. The CDR3 has 12 residues. Trimming shortened V by 4 bases and J by 4 bases, and 7 bases separated the two germline ends. Germline V lookup: CDR1 SGHVS, CDR2 FQNEAQ. The CDR3 sequence is CASSSPLTEAFF. CDR3 in DNA: TGTGCCAGCAGCTCCCCCCTCACTGAAGCTTTCTTT.

V gene TRBV11-2 combines with J gene TRBJ2-3; D is undetermined. CDR1 is SGHAT, CDR2 FQNNGV, per germline. The CDR3 covers 13 residues. V was clipped by 6 bases and J by 4 bases, with 11 bases between them. CDR3 sequence: CASSFTESDTQYF. CDR3 bases: TGTGCCAGCAGTTTTACAGAGTCAGATACGCAGTATTTT.

This clone has a single count. The rearrangement uses TRBV4-2 and TRBJ1-4; D unresolved. This CDR3 comprises 16 residues. V lost 4 bases to trimming and J lost 2 bases, with 14 bases between them. Germline CDR1 is LGHNA and CDR2 is YNFKEQ. DNA of the CDR3: TGTGCCAGCAGCCCCTCCTGGGAGGCGACTAATGAAAAACTGTTTTTT. Encoded protein: CASSPSWEATNEKLFF.

The CDR3 is CASSLSIYNEQFF. Written as DNA, the CDR3 is TGTGCCAGCAGCTTGTCTATATACAATGAGCAGTTCTTC. The chain couples TRBV5-5 to TRBJ2-1; D ambiguous. Germline CDR1 reads SGHKS; CDR2 reads YYEKEE (reference sequence). This CDR3 contains 13 residues. V gave up 1 base and J gave up 4 bases, with 6 bases separating them.

The J gene is TRBJ2-2, the V gene TRBV10-1; TRBD1 agrees at 10 bases. Germline V CDR1 and CDR2: WNHNN, SYGVQD (reference sequence). This CDR3 region has 15 residues. After removal of 7 bases from V and 3 bases from J, the junction contained 5 bases not matched to a gene. CDR3 nucleotide sequence: TGCGCCAGCACCTCCGGGACAGGGGACACCGGGGAGCTGTTTTTT. It translates to CASTSGTGDTGELFF.

The chain is built from TRBV4-3 and TRBJ1-3; a weak D match, TRBD1 (6 bases). The CDR3 has 14 amino acids. In germline, CDR1 is LGHNA, CDR2 YSLEER. Trimming took off 8 bases at V and 6 bases at J, with 17 bases between the two ends. The CDR3 protein is CASGPDSRLNTIYF. CDR3 bases: TGCGCCAGCGGCCCGGACAGCCGTTTAAACACCATATATTTT.

This chain uses TRBV2 with TRBJ1-1; D uncertain. CDR1 and CDR2 from the germline V gene are SNHLY and FYNNEI. The CDR3 is 13 residues long. V was pared by 7 bases and J by 1 base, with 10 bases between. The CDR3 sequence is CASTKGANTEAFF. DNA of the CDR3: TGTGCCAGCACAAAAGGAGCGAACACTGAAGCTTTCTTT.

This chain joins TRBV5-1 and TRBJ2-5, with 9 bases that match TRBD1. The CDR3 runs 16 residues. The V gene end was trimmed by 0 bases and the J gene end by 5 bases; junction bases not matched to a gene: 8. Germline V gene lookup returns CDR1 SGHRS and CDR2 YFSETQ. The CDR3 sequence: CASSLAGQGNGETQYF. CDR3 nucleotides: TGCGCCAGCAGCTTGGCGGGACAGGGAAATGGGGAGACCCAGTACTTC.

The chain combines TRBV6-5 with TRBJ1-2; D is unclear. Germline V lookup: CDR1 MNHEY, CDR2 SVGAGI. The CDR3 has 14 residues. The V end was cut by 2 bases, the J end by 4 bases, with 11 bases between. The CDR3 loop is CASSYARASYGYTF. In nucleotides, the CDR3 is TGTGCCAGCAGTTACGCACGAGCCTCCTATGGCTACACCTTC.

The chain links TRBV30 to TRBJ1-1; D remains ambiguous. V was cut by 7 bases and J by 6 bases, with 9 bases left in between. The CDR3 runs 10 residues. CDR1 and CDR2 (germline): GTSNPN, SVGIG (reference sequence). DNA for the CDR3: TGTGCCTCTTCGGGTCCTGAAGCTTTCTTT. As protein: CASSGPEAFF.

The chain uses TRBV5-1 and TRBJ2-6; D not certain. V lost 4 bases and J lost 2, with 16 bases in between. The CDR3 runs to 17 residues. CDR1 is SGHRS, CDR2 YFSETQ, per germline. The CDR3 bases are TGCGCCAGCAGCCCGCAATTGGTCCGGGCTGGGGCCAACGTCCTGACTTTC. It specifies CASSPQLVRAGANVLTF.

The rearrangement joins TRBV5-1 to TRBJ2-5, with 7 bases matching TRBD1. V trimming: 0 bases; J trimming: 7 bases; junction bases outside the gene matches: 3. This CDR3 comprises 13 residues. The germline CDR1 and CDR2 sequences are SGHRS and YFSETQ. CDR3 DNA sequence: TGCGCCAGCAGCTTGGAAGGGGGCGGGACCCAGTACTTC. Translating it yields CASSLEGGGTQYF.

The chain employs TRBV5-6 and TRBJ2-7; weak D call: TRBD2 (5 bases). The germline V gene has CDR1 SGHDT and CDR2 YYEEEE. Trimming left V 4 bases short and J 3 bases short, with 11 bases between. The CDR3 runs 13 residues. CDR3: CASSRGILYEQYF. DNA of the CDR3: TGTGCCAGCAGCCGGGGAATTCTCTACGAGCAGTACTTC.